This T cell receptor (beta chain) was identified in a study of cytotoxic CD8 clonotypes in ibrutinib-treated CLL. This clone was observed a handful of times. The antigen is undetermined. The CDR3 contains 14 residues. Looked up from germline, CDR1 is MNHNY and CDR2 is SVGAGI (reference sequence). V lost 4 bases and J lost 0, with 10 bases in between. With sequencing, the targeted depth ranged from 1 in 200,000 to 1 in 1 million T cells. The protocol was immunoSEQ multiplex PCR, while the TCRdb copy is restricted to in-frame clones and leaves out a portion. The sample holds 45,000 to 50,000 clones; more than 45% are singletons and the top ten take approximately 32%. Study findings and constraints: Sampling schedules were unmatched across sustained-remission and progressing patients. Baseline clonality exceeded age-matched healthy donors and tracked circulating CD8+ T-cell counts.

The chain employs TRBV6-6 and TRBJ2-7; tentatively, D is TRBD2 (6 bases). This clonotype was sampled from a human donor with chronic lymphocytic leukemia. The sequenced sample was PBMCs, obtained after 12 months of ibrutinib treatment. The CDR3 here is CASSSSDRSYEQYF. The CDR3 DNA sequence: TGTGCCAGCAGTTCTAGCGACCGCTCCTACGAGCAGTACTTC.